These 28 T cell receptor beta chains were all obtained from the same sample, sequenced in a study of CD8 T cells in Susac syndrome. Random hexamers were used to reverse transcribe about 0.45 to 1 ug of RNA. One entry per CDR3 protein, called by TCRdb with MiXCR from the immunoSEQ multiplex PCR reads. The repertoire holds 190,000 or so distinct CDR3 sequences, roughly 94% seen once, with 0.082% in the top ten. Specimen: CD4+ T cells from PBMCs. The source of these receptors is a human donor with multiple sclerosis.

V and J are TRBV28 and TRBJ1-2; D ambiguous. The CDR3 runs to 13 residues. From germline, CDR1 is MDHEN and CDR2 SYDVKM. Trimming removed 7 bases at V and 2 bases at J, with 11 bases between. Written as DNA, the CDR3 is TGTGCCAGCACCGGACGGGGAAACTATGGCTACACCTTC. It encodes CASTGRGNYGYTF.

V gene TRBV5-1 combines with J gene TRBJ1-6; D is uncertain. Per the germline V gene, CDR1 is SGHRS and CDR2 is YFSETQ. This CDR3 is 16 amino acids long. Deletions cut 1 base from V and 0 bases from J, with 8 bases between. This CDR3 reads CASSLNLDSYNSPLHF. The DNA of the CDR3 is TGCGCCAGCAGCTTGAACCTCGACTCCTATAATTCACCCCTCCACTTT. Full variable domain (missing parts from reference TRBV5-1 and TRBJ1-6): KAGVTQTPRYLIKTRGQQVTLSCSPISGHRSVSWYQQTPGQGLQFLFEYFSETQRNKGNFPGRFSGRQFSNSRSEMNVSTLELGDSALYLCASSLNLDSYNSPLHFGNGTRLTVT.

The DNA of the CDR3 is TGCAGTGCTAGAGGAGGACAGCCTCTGGGACAGCCCCAGCATTTT. Translation gives CSARGGQPLGQPQHF. The V and J genes are TRBV20-1 and TRBJ1-5, with a weak D call TRBD1 (6 bases). The germline V gene encodes CDR1 DFQATT and CDR2 SNEGSKA (reference sequence). V was trimmed by 1 base and J by 7 bases, leaving 17 bases between them. The CDR3 is made up of 15 amino acids.

The rearrangement links TRBV20-1 to TRBJ1-6; a weak D match, TRBD1 (5 bases). CDR3 size: 14 residues. Trimming took 5 bases from V and 6 from J, leaving 14 bases between them. The germline CDR1 and CDR2 sequences are DFQATT and SNEGSKA (reference sequence). Written as DNA, the CDR3 is TGCAGTGCTGCGACCGGGGCCTCTAATTCACCCCTCCACTTT. This sequence encodes CSAATGASNSPLHF.

The rearrangement joins TRBV20-1 to TRBJ2-1; D is undetermined. This CDR3 has 13 residues. The V and J ends lost 7 bases and 7 bases respectively, with 17 bases between them. From germline, CDR1 is DFQATT and CDR2 SNEGSKA (reference sequence). CDR3 amino acids: CSVTQTRVNEQFF. The DNA for the CDR3 is TGCAGTGTCACTCAGACGAGAGTAAATGAGCAGTTCTTC.

The rearrangement joins TRBV7-9 to TRBJ2-1; D is unclear. Trimming cost V 0 bases and J 0 bases, with 12 bases left between them. The CDR3 is 17 residues long. Germline assignment: CDR1 SEHNR and CDR2 FQNEAQ (reference sequence). CDR3 amino acids: CASSLAVRSSSYNEQFF. The CDR3 nucleotides are TGTGCCAGCAGCTTAGCTGTCAGGAGCAGCTCCTACAATGAGCAGTTCTTC.

The rearrangement joins TRBV12-3 or TRBV12-4 to TRBJ2-3; D gene ambiguous. This CDR3 spans 15 amino acids. Between the trimmed V and J ends, which lost 2 bases and 4 bases, there was a span of 13 bases. The CDR3 DNA is TGTGCCAGCAGTTTACGGTTCTCTAGGGCAGATACGCAGTATTTT. This encodes CASSLRFSRADTQYF.

The chain is built from TRBV4-1 and TRBJ1-2; tentative D call: TRBD1 (6 bases). Trimming removed 0 bases from V and 4 bases from J, with 12 bases in between. The germline V gene has CDR1 MGHRA and CDR2 YSYEKL. This CDR3 spans 15 amino acids. CDR3 protein: CASSQDRGEVYGYTF. DNA of the CDR3: TGCGCCAGCAGCCAAGACAGGGGAGAGGTCTATGGCTACACCTTC.

CDR3 DNA sequence: TGTGCCAGCAGCCCTTCCGGGACAGGGGCGAACACTGAAGCTTTCTTT. As protein: CASSPSGTGANTEAFF. The chain joins TRBV3-1 to TRBJ1-1, with 10 nucleotides matching TRBD1. The CDR3 is 16 residues long. V was clipped by 4 bases and J by 1 base; unmatched bases: 6. Per the germline V gene, CDR1 is LGHDT and CDR2 is YNNKEL (reference sequence).

As DNA, the CDR3 is TGTGCCGCCGCCGGCTCTGGGGCCAACGTCCTGACTTTC. Its translation: CAAAGSGANVLTF. The rearrangement joins TRBV30 to TRBJ2-6; D uncertain. The CDR3 is 13 amino acids. The V end lost 8 bases, the J end lost 0 bases, and 8 bases lay between the germline ends. Per the germline V gene, CDR1 is GTSNPN and CDR2 is SVGIG (reference sequence).

This chain links TRBV23-1 with TRBJ1-2; 9 nucleotides match TRBD1. TRBV23-1 is known as an ORF, though its function is uncertain. V lost 3 bases to trimming and J lost 5 bases; unmatched junction nucleotides: 7. This CDR3 is built from 15 residues. The CDR3 region is CASSHFGTGLYGYTF. The CDR3 DNA follows: TGCGCCAGCAGTCATTTTGGGACAGGGTTATATGGCTACACCTTC.

The chain is built from TRBV6-5 and TRBJ2-6; TRBD2 might be the D (5 bases). V lost 2 bases to trimming and J lost 0 bases, with 8 bases between them. The germline gives CDR1 MNHEY, CDR2 SVGAGI. This CDR3 has 16 amino acids. The CDR3 DNA reads as TGTGCCAGCAGTTACCTTGGGAGCTCTGGGGCCAACGTCCTGACTTTC. This sequence encodes CASSYLGSSGANVLTF.

The V gene is TRBV2, the J gene TRBJ2-7; possible D gene TRBD1, 5 bases. Trimming pared 4 bases from V and 4 bases from J, leaving 14 bases between. Germline V gives CDR1 SNHLY, CDR2 FYNNEI. The CDR3 is 14 amino acids. CDR3 bases: TGTGCCAGCAGTGGGGCGCAGGGCTGGTACGAGCAGTACTTC. This sequence encodes CASSGAQGWYEQYF.

This chain connects TRBV30 to TRBJ1-1; D gene ambiguous. The germline gives CDR1 GTSNPN, CDR2 SVGIG (reference sequence). Trimming removed 0 bases from V and 1 base from J, with 9 bases in between. CDR3 size: 14 residues. The CDR3 reads CAWSVGMANTEAFF. In DNA, the CDR3 is TGTGCCTGGAGTGTAGGAATGGCGAACACTGAAGCTTTCTTT.

The chain recombines TRBV2 with TRBJ1-1; D is unclear. The germline V and J ends were trimmed by 2 bases and 1 base, with 5 bases remaining between them. The CDR3 has 13 residues. The germline gives CDR1 SNHLY, CDR2 FYNNEI. DNA for the CDR3: TGTGCCAGCAGTGAATCTGGGAACACTGAAGCTTTCTTT. This translates into CASSESGNTEAFF.

The CDR3, as DNA: TGCGCCAGCAGCTCAGGAGCGCCCGAAGAGACCCAGTACTTC. It specifies CASSSGAPEETQYF. V usage is TRBV5-1 and J usage is TRBJ2-5; unclear D gene. CDR1 is SGHRS and CDR2 is YFSETQ in the germline V gene. V lost 3 bases to trimming and J lost 3 bases, with 12 bases between them. CDR3 size: 14 residues.

The chain couples TRBV5-6 to TRBJ1-2, with D unclear. Germline V gene sequence: CDR1 SGHDT, CDR2 YYEEEE. This CDR3 has 15 residues. Trimming cost V 4 bases and J 3 bases, with 16 bases left between them. The CDR3 reads CASSRPGEAHYGYTF. CDR3 coding DNA: TGTGCCAGCAGCCGCCCCGGAGAGGCGCACTATGGCTACACCTTC. Full variable domain (rest looked up from reference TRBV5-6 and TRBJ1-2): DAGVTQSPTHLIKTRGQQVTLRCSPKSGHDTVSWYQQALGQGPQFIFQYYEEEERQRGNFPDRFSGHQFPNYSSELNVNALLLGDSALYLCASSRPGEAHYGYTFGSGTRLTVV.

Written as DNA, the CDR3 is TGCAGTGCTACCCCGACAGGGATCGAGCAGTACTTC. Translated: CSATPTGIEQYF. The chain combines TRBV20-1 with TRBJ2-7, with TRBD1 matching over 7 bases. Trimming at V came to 4 bases and at J to 6 bases, leaving 6 bases not matched to a gene. Germline V gene sequence: CDR1 DFQATT, CDR2 SNEGSKA (reference sequence). CDR3 length: 12 amino acids.

This rearrangement joins TRBV20-1 to TRBJ1-5; D not certain. Germline assignment: CDR1 DFQATT and CDR2 SNEGSKA (reference sequence). Trimming took off 7 bases at V and 7 bases at J, with 14 bases between the two ends. The CDR3 length is 12 residues. CDR3 DNA sequence: TGCAGTGTGAAGAGGGAGGGCCAGCCCCAGCATTTT. The encoded protein is CSVKREGQPQHF.

The rearrangement joins TRBV30 to TRBJ2-3; TRBD2 matches 8 bases. The germline V gene has CDR1 GTSNPN and CDR2 SVGIG (reference sequence). The CDR3 covers 20 residues. V dropped 0 bases and J dropped 6; count of bases not matched to a gene: 23. The CDR3 DNA reads as TGTGCCTGGAGTGTCGTCGGGGGGGCTACACAGATGGGTAAAATGGATACGCAGTATTTT. This translates into CAWSVVGGATQMGKMDTQYF.

This chain connects TRBV19 to TRBJ1-5; D possibly corresponds to TRBD1 (5 bases). V lost 4 bases, J lost 2 bases, and 15 bases lay in between. CDR1 and CDR2 from the germline V gene are LNHDA and SQIVND (reference sequence). There are 16 residues in the CDR3. Written as DNA, the CDR3 is TGTGCCAGTAGTACCACCCAGGGTGGGGGCAATCAGCCCCAGCATTTT. The encoded protein is CASSTTQGGGNQPQHF. Combining the CDR3 with reference TRBV19 and TRBJ1-5 gives the whole variable domain DGGITQSPKYLFRKEGQNVTLSCEQNLNHDAMYWYRQDPGQGLRLIYYSQIVNDFQKGDIAEGYSVSREKKESFPLTVTSAQKNPTAFYLCASSTTQGGGNQPQHFGDGTRLSIL.

The rearrangement links TRBV3-1 to TRBJ2-5; TRBD2 aligns across 8 bases. This CDR3 has 15 residues. Per the germline V gene, CDR1 is LGHDT and CDR2 is YNNKEL (reference sequence). V shed 4 bases and J 3 bases; nucleotides not matched to a gene: 7. The DNA for the CDR3 is TGTGCCAGCAGCCCTCCGGGGCGGGGGGAAGAGACCCAGTACTTC. Its translation: CASSPPGRGEETQYF.

V usage is TRBV20-1 and J usage is TRBJ2-7, with 10 bases fitting TRBD1. Germline V gives CDR1 DFQATT, CDR2 SNEGSKA (reference sequence). The length of the CDR3 is 15 residues. The ends lost 0 bases at V and 5 bases at J; junction bases unmatched: 7. DNA of the CDR3: TGCAGTGCTAGAGATAATAGACAGGGGGCCGACGAGCAGTACTTC. Encoded protein: CSARDNRQGADEQYF.

The rearrangement links TRBV7-9 to TRBJ2-5; D unclear. Trimming shortened V by 0 bases and J by 2 bases, and 7 bases separated the two germline ends. The germline V gene encodes CDR1 SEHNR and CDR2 FQNEAQ (reference sequence). The CDR3 has 14 residues. CDR3 loop: CASSLAGIQETQYF. As DNA, the CDR3 is TGTGCCAGCAGCTTAGCGGGGATTCAAGAGACCCAGTACTTC.

The chain joins TRBV4-1 to TRBJ1-1; 10 bases are shared with TRBD1. The germline CDR1 and CDR2 sequences are MGHRA and YSYEKL. The CDR3 spans 16 residues. V lost 1 base, J lost 1 base, and 3 bases stayed unmatched. DNA for the CDR3: TGCGCCAGCAGCCAAGGGACAGGGGGATGGAACACTGAAGCTTTCTTT. It yields the protein CASSQGTGGWNTEAFF.

The J gene is TRBJ2-5, the V gene TRBV3-1; maybe TRBD1 (6 bases). Germline V gives CDR1 LGHDT, CDR2 YNNKEL (reference sequence). Between the trimmed V and J ends, which lost 8 bases and 5 bases, there was a span of 9 bases. The CDR3 is 11 residues long. The CDR3 here is CASYRDETQYF. The CDR3 nucleotides are TGTGCCAGCTACAGGGACGAGACCCAGTACTTC.

This CDR3 is CSVETGQLYGYTF. The CDR3 DNA sequence: TGCAGCGTTGAGACGGGACAGCTCTATGGCTACACCTTC. This rearrangement joins TRBV29-1 to TRBJ1-2; 7 bases are shared with TRBD1. The CDR3 spans 13 residues. Per germline, CDR1 SQVTM and CDR2 ANQGSEA. Trimming took 3 bases from V and 4 from J; bases not matched to a gene: 5.

CDR3 region: CASSVGRVDSPLHF. CDR3 bases: TGTGCCAGCAGCGTAGGCAGGGTCGATTCACCCCTCCACTTT. The rearrangement joins TRBV9 to TRBJ1-6; maybe TRBD1 (5 bases). Germline V CDR1 and CDR2: SGDLS, YYNGEE. The CDR3 totals 14 residues. Deletions cut 0 bases from V and 8 bases from J, with 9 bases between.